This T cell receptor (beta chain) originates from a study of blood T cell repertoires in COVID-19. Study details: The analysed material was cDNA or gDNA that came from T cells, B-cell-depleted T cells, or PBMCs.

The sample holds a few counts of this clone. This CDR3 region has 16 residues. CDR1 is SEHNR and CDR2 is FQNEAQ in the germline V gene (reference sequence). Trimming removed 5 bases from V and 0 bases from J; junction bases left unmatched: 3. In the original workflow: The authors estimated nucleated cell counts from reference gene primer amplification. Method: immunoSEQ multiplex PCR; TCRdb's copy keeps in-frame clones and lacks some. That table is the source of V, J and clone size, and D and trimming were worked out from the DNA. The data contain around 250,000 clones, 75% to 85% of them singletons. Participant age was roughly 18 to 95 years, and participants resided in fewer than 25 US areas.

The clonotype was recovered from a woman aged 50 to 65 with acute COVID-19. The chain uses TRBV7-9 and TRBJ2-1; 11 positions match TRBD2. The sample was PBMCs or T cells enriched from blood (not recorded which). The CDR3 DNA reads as TGTGCCAGCAGCCAAACTAGCGGGAGCTCCTACAATGAGCAGTTCTTC. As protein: CASSQTSGSSYNEQFF.